What follows are 26 T cell receptor beta chains derived from one specimen sequenced in a study of cytomegalovirus exposure and HLA in healthy donors. Sequencing used immunoSEQ multiplex PCR; TCRdb keeps in-frame clones, though not all of them. The sample has 200,000 to 250,000 clones, approximately 80% seen once. The sequenced sample consisted of PBMCs. Receptor source: a woman in her thirties in good health and CMV-seropositive.

The chain carries TRBV5-1 and TRBJ2-3; no firm D call. Germline V gives CDR1 SGHRS, CDR2 YFSETQ. The CDR3 extends over 14 amino acids. With 5 bases removed from V and 0 bases from J, the gap between germline ends came to 10 bases. The CDR3 bases are TGCGCCAGCAGGAGCACCTCTAGCACAGATACGCAGTATTTT. Its translation is CASRSTSSTDTQYF.

The rearrangement uses TRBV5-8 and TRBJ2-3; maybe TRBD2 (5 bases). V was cut by 3 bases and J by 2 bases, with 13 bases left in between. Germline lookup yields CDR1 SGHTS and CDR2 YDEGEE. The CDR3 has 15 residues. The CDR3 nucleotides read TGTGCCAGCAGCTCCTTAGCGAGTTACACAGATACGCAGTATTTT. This codes for CASSSLASYTDTQYF.

This rearrangement joins TRBV7-3 to TRBJ2-7; 9 positions agree with TRBD2. This CDR3 contains 15 residues. The germline CDR1 and CDR2 sequences are SGHTA and FQGTGA. The V and J ends lost 5 bases and 0 bases, in that order; junction bases with no gene match: 5. DNA for the CDR3: TGTGCCAGCAGCGGTAGCGGGAGCTCCTCCTACGAGCAGTACTTC. Its translation: CASSGSGSSSYEQYF.

The chain employs TRBV14 and TRBJ2-2; 10 positions agree with TRBD1. CDR3 length: 20 amino acids. Trimming took 6 bases from V and 3 from J; bases not matched to a gene: 19. CDR1 is SGHDN, CDR2 FVKESK, per germline. CDR3 sequence reads: CASRERSTGGAPLDTGELFF. The CDR3 DNA is TGTGCCAGCAGGGAAAGGTCGACAGGGGGCGCCCCCCTGGACACCGGGGAGCTGTTTTTT. The full variable domain, with the rest looked up from reference TRBV14 and TRBJ2-2, is EAGVTQFPSHSVIEKGQTVTLRCDPISGHDNLYWYRRVMGKEIKFLLHFVKESKQDESGMPNNRFLAERTGGTYSTLKVQPAELEDSGVYFCASRERSTGGAPLDTGELFFGEGSRLTVL.

In DNA, the CDR3 is TGTGCCAGTAGTATCACAGGGACACCGAATCAGCCCCAGCATTTT. It translates to CASSITGTPNQPQHF. The J gene is TRBJ1-5, the V gene TRBV19; D might be TRBD1 (6 bases). CDR1 is LNHDA and CDR2 is SQIVND in the germline V gene (reference sequence). The ends were cut back, 3 bases at V and 4 bases at J, with 13 bases in the middle. This CDR3 has 15 amino acids.

The chain carries TRBV7-9 and TRBJ2-7; 8 nucleotides line up with TRBD1. The ends lost 0 bases at V and 7 bases at J; junction bases unmatched: 14. Per germline, CDR1 SEHNR and CDR2 FQNEAQ (reference sequence). CDR3 length equals 17 residues. The CDR3: CASSLAGTGPRGKEQYF. CDR3 in DNA: TGTGCCAGCAGCTTAGCGGGGACAGGCCCACGGGGGAAGGAGCAGTACTTC.

This sequence joins TRBV2 and TRBJ2-7; possible D gene TRBD2, 6 bases. This CDR3 is built from 14 residues. V gave up 3 bases and J gave up 6 bases, with 15 bases separating them. In germline, CDR1 is SNHLY, CDR2 FYNNEI. The DNA for the CDR3 is TGTGCCAGCAGTGAGGACGGGACTTTACGCGAGCAGTACTTC. As protein: CASSEDGTLREQYF.

The chain links TRBV11-3 to TRBJ2-1; D is uncertain. Per germline, CDR1 SGHNT and CDR2 YENEEA. The CDR3 spans 16 residues. V lost 2 bases to trimming and J lost 0 bases, with 11 bases between them. CDR3 sequence reads: CASSLLGDGSYNEQFF. The DNA for the CDR3 is TGTGCCAGCAGCTTACTTGGAGATGGCTCCTACAATGAGCAGTTCTTC.

The rearrangement uses TRBV30 and TRBJ1-1; D perhaps matches TRBD1 (6 bases). V was clipped by 2 bases and J by 0 bases, with 22 bases between them. Germline V CDR1 and CDR2: GTSNPN, SVGIG (reference sequence). This CDR3 contains 18 residues. CDR3 coding DNA: TGTGCCTGGAGTCCCGCCCCGACAGGTGATAGCATGAACACTGAAGCTTTCTTT. Protein: CAWSPAPTGDSMNTEAFF.

The V and J genes are TRBV5-1 and TRBJ2-3, with D perhaps matching TRBD2 (5 bases). The CDR3 extends over 13 amino acids. Trimming took 1 base from V and 6 from J, leaving 9 bases between them. The germline V gene encodes CDR1 SGHRS and CDR2 YFSETQ. The CDR3 protein is CASSLWTGDTQYF. The CDR3 DNA reads TGCGCCAGCAGCTTGTGGACTGGCGATACGCAGTATTTT.

As for this clone: This sequence may be a read error, since a much larger clone differs from it by one base. The gene calls are TRBV9 and TRBJ1-2; D not certain. V dropped 0 bases and J dropped 0 bases, with 3 bases sitting between them. The germline CDR1 and CDR2 sequences are SGDLS and YYNGEE. This CDR3 is 13 amino acids long. The CDR3 bases are TGTGCCAGCAGCGTAGTAGCTAACTATGGCTACACCTTC. Translated: CASSVVANYGYTF. Full variable domain (rest looked up from reference TRBV9 and TRBJ1-2): DSGVTQTPKHLITATGQRVTLRCSPRSGDLSVYWYQQSLDQGLQFLIQYYNGEERAKGNILERFSAQQFPDLHSELNLSSLELGDSALYFCASSVVANYGYTFGSGTRLTVV.

The J gene is TRBJ1-1, the V gene TRBV10-3; 9 nucleotides line up with TRBD1. Trimming removed 4 bases from V and 2 bases from J; junction bases left unmatched: 5. CDR1 ENHRY and CDR2 SYGVKD come from the germline V gene. This CDR3 spans 15 amino acids. The CDR3 reads CAISGVTGGNTEAFF. The CDR3 DNA sequence: TGTGCCATCAGTGGGGTGACAGGGGGAAACACTGAAGCTTTCTTT.

The chain combines TRBV7-2 with TRBJ2-5; TRBD2 matches at 12 bases. The V gene end was trimmed by 2 bases and the J gene end by 5 bases; junction bases not matched to a gene: 3. Germline V gives CDR1 SGHTA, CDR2 FQGNSA. The CDR3 has 15 amino acids. The CDR3 protein is CASSLRLAGGETQYF. The CDR3 coding sequence is TGTGCCAGCAGCTTACGGCTAGCGGGAGGGGAGACCCAGTACTTC.

Only one count was recorded for this clone. The V and J genes are TRBV11-2 and TRBJ2-3; D is possibly TRBD1 (6 bases). This CDR3 is 16 amino acids long. Germline V gene data show CDR1 as SGHAT and CDR2 as FQNNGV. Between the trimmed V and J ends, which lost 2 bases and 0 bases, there was a span of 12 bases. CDR3 in DNA: TGTGCCAGCAGCTTAACAGGGTCAACTAGCACAGATACGCAGTATTTT. This gives the protein CASSLTGSTSTDTQYF.

V is TRBV10-3 and J is TRBJ2-7; D is possibly TRBD2 (5 bases). This CDR3 has 13 amino acids. Germline CDR1 reads ENHRY; CDR2 reads SYGVKD. The V end was cut by 4 bases, the J end by 3 bases, with 10 bases between. The CDR3 nucleotides read TGTGCCATCAGTGGGGTTGAGGGCTACGAGCAGTACTTC. Amino acids: CAISGVEGYEQYF.

The V gene is TRBV5-1, the J gene TRBJ1-1; D not certain. The germline CDR1 and CDR2 sequences are SGHRS and YFSETQ. CDR3 length: 14 amino acids. V was clipped by 0 bases and J by 1 base, with 7 bases between them. Here the CDR3 DNA reads TGCGCCAGCAGCTTGGGTGGAGGGAACACTGAAGCTTTCTTT. It translates to CASSLGGGNTEAFF.

This clone was counted between two and nine times. V is TRBV2 and J is TRBJ2-7; possible D gene TRBD2, 5 bases. V lost 5 bases and J lost 6, with 11 bases in between. Germline lookup yields CDR1 SNHLY and CDR2 FYNNEI. CDR3 length: 12 amino acids. The CDR3 DNA follows: TGTGCCAGCAGTTCTCAACGGGGCGAGCAGTACTTC. This encodes CASSSQRGEQYF.

This clone was detected only a few times. The rearrangement links TRBV30 to TRBJ2-6, with 9 bases fitting TRBD1. The trim removed 8 bases at V and 3 bases at J, leaving 8 bases unmatched. CDR3 length: 15 residues. Per the germline V gene, CDR1 is GTSNPN and CDR2 is SVGIG (reference sequence). The CDR3 DNA is TGTGCCGGTACGACAGGGGGTAGTGGGGCCAACGTCCTGACTTTC. Residues: CAGTTGGSGANVLTF.

This clone was observed once. The V and J genes are TRBV7-2 and TRBJ2-1; 7 nucleotides line up with TRBD1. Looked up from germline, CDR1 is SGHTA and CDR2 is FQGNSA. The CDR3 covers 15 residues. Trimming at V came to 5 bases and at J to 8 bases, leaving 12 bases not matched to a gene. As DNA, the CDR3 is TGTGCCAGCAGCCTGGGGATAGGGGGCATCGATGAGCAGTTCTTC. It specifies CASSLGIGGIDEQFF.

The count of this clone is one. The V gene is TRBV27, the J gene TRBJ2-1; 13 nucleotides align to TRBD2. The CDR3 is 18 amino acids. Trimming at V came to 3 bases and at J to 4 bases, leaving 9 bases not matched to a gene. From germline, CDR1 is MNHEY and CDR2 SMNVEV (reference sequence). The CDR3 nucleotides read TGTGCCAGCAGTTTGGGGAGGTTGGGACTAGCGGGATACAATGAGCAGTTCTTC. Translation gives CASSLGRLGLAGYNEQFF.

The chain is built from TRBV30 and TRBJ1-3; maybe TRBD1 (6 bases). The CDR3 contains 14 residues. Trimming removed 3 bases at V and 9 bases at J, with 18 bases between. In germline, CDR1 is GTSNPN, CDR2 SVGIG (reference sequence). The chain's CDR3 is CAWSLAGTGSTIYF. The CDR3 DNA sequence: TGTGCCTGGAGCCTAGCCGGCACAGGGAGCACCATATATTTT.

The chain has TRBV25-1 and TRBJ2-1; 15 nucleotides line up with TRBD2. The J segment lost 10 bases and the V segment lost 8 bases, leaving 3 bases of the junction unmatched. The germline CDR1 and CDR2 sequences are MGHDK and SYGVNS. The CDR3 sequence is 13 residues long. CDR3 coding DNA: TGTGCCAGCGGACTAGCGGGAGGGAAAGAGCAGTTCTTC. Encoded protein: CASGLAGGKEQFF.

In this sample, this clone turned up once. The V and J genes are TRBV19 and TRBJ1-5; D gene ambiguous. Germline CDR1 reads LNHDA; CDR2 reads SQIVND (reference sequence). The CDR3 has 13 residues. With 5 bases removed from V and 7 bases from J, the gap between germline ends came to 12 bases. As DNA, the CDR3 is TGTGCCAGTAGTCAAGGGTTCCGGCAGCCCCAGCATTTT. As protein: CASSQGFRQPQHF.

This clone has a handful of counts. This chain connects TRBV11-2 to TRBJ2-2; D is unresolved. Germline-derived CDR1 and CDR2 are SGHAT and FQNNGV. CDR3 length: 12 amino acids. V gave up 1 base and J gave up 6 bases, with 3 bases separating them. DNA for the CDR3: TGTGCCAGCAGCTTAGTCGCCGGGGAGCTGTTTTTT. Its protein product is CASSLVAGELFF.

The chain recombines TRBV2 with TRBJ2-1; 10 bases agree with TRBD2. The CDR3 is made up of 13 amino acids. The V and J ends lost 5 bases and 6 bases, in that order; junction bases with no gene match: 1. The germline CDR1 and CDR2 sequences are SNHLY and FYNNEI. In DNA, the CDR3 is TGTGCCAGCAGTAGGACTAGCGGCAATGAGCAGTTCTTC. It specifies CASSRTSGNEQFF.

This clone was counted a few times. The chain is built from TRBV19 and TRBJ1-1; D is unresolved. This CDR3 spans 13 amino acids. Germline-derived CDR1 and CDR2 are LNHDA and SQIVND (reference sequence). Trimming removed 1 base from V and 7 bases from J, with 10 bases in between. In DNA, the CDR3 is TGTGCCAGTAGTATAGTCAGCGGAGGTGAAGCTTTCTTT. Residues: CASSIVSGGEAFF.